This T cell receptor (beta chain) was observed in a study of T cell repertoires in cytomegalovirus infection. About the study: Used in the study were CMV epitopes, some recently identified and HLA-C-restricted, others well-studied and HLA-B-restricted. Evidence of both CMV infection and a matching HLA type came from public TCR beta signatures. Study-level results: CMV-specific HLA-C-restricted TCR beta clonotypes dominated the ex vivo response. Carriage of CMV together with the relevant HLA was identifiable through cumulative public TCR beta family frequency.

Germline V gene sequence: CDR1 DFQATT, CDR2 SNEGSKA (reference sequence). V shed 7 bases and J shed 5 bases, with 18 bases lying between them. The CDR3 contains 14 residues. TCRdb fed the reads into MiXCR, producing one record per CDR3 protein. The sample comprises 640,000 or so distinct CDR3 sequences, around 30% of which are singletons, and 18% rests with the top ten. To note about this clonotype: Its antigen is as yet unknown.

The V and J genes are TRBV20-1 and TRBJ2-1; D is perhaps TRBD1 or TRBD2 (6 bases each). Sequencing used cultured PBMCs, obtained from culture after CMV antigen stimulation. The TCR originated in a human donor in good health (CMV status not recorded). Some clones in this sample may be carry-over from other donors' samples. Written as DNA, the CDR3 is TGCAGTGGTTGGACGGGAGAGGGGGACAATGAGCAGTTCTTC. As protein: CSGWTGEGDNEQFF.